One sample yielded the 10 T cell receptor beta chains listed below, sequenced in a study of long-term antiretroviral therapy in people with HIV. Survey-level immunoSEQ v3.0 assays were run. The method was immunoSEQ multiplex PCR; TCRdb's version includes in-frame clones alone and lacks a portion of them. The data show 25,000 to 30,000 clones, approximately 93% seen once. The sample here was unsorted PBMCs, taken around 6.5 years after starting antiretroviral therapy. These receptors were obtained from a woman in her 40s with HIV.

As DNA, the CDR3 is TGTGCCAGCAGCCCCCGCGGACACACGAACACTGAAGCTTTCTTT. It specifies CASSPRGHTNTEAFF. The chain employs TRBV9 and TRBJ1-1; possibly TRBD1 for D (5 bases). Trimming cost V 4 bases and J 1 base, with 14 bases left between them. CDR3 length: 15 residues. Germline CDR1 and CDR2: SGDLS and YYNGEE.

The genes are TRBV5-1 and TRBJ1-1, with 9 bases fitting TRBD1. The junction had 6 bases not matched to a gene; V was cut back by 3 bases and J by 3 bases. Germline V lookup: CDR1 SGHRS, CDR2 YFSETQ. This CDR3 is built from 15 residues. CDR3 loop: CASSYRDRVDTEAFF. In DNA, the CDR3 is TGCGCCAGCAGCTACCGGGACAGGGTGGACACTGAAGCTTTCTTT.

CDR3 sequence: CACTPGSYEQYF. In nucleotides, the CDR3 is TGTGCCTGTACACCTGGGTCCTACGAGCAGTACTTC. This rearrangement joins TRBV30 to TRBJ2-7; no definite D call. Per germline, CDR1 GTSNPN and CDR2 SVGIG (reference sequence). V dropped 6 bases and J dropped 1 base, with 10 bases sitting between them. The CDR3 is 12 residues long.

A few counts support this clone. CDR3: CASSIQKNTEAFF. The CDR3 DNA is TGTGCCAGTAGTATACAGAAGAACACTGAAGCTTTCTTT. The chain uses TRBV19 and TRBJ1-1; D is unresolved. Germline V gives CDR1 LNHDA, CDR2 SQIVND (reference sequence). V gave up 2 bases and J gave up 1 base, with 5 bases separating them. The length of the CDR3 is 13 residues.

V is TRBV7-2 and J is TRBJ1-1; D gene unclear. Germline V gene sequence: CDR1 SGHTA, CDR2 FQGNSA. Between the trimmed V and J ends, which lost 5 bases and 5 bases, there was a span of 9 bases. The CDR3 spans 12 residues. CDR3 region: CASSLGATEAFF. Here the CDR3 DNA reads TGTGCCAGCAGCCTCGGTGCTACTGAAGCTTTCTTT.

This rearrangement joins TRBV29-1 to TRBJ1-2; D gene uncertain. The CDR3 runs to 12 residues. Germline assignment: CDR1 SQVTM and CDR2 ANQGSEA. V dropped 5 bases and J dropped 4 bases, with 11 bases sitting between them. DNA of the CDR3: TGCAGCGTTAGGGATTCTATCTATGGCTACACCTTC. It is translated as CSVRDSIYGYTF.

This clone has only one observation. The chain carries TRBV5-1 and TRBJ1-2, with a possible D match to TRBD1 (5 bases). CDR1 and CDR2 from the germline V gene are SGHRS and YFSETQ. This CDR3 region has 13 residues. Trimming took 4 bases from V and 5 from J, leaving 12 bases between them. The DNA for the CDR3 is TGCGCCAGCAGCCCCTCCTCAGGGTATGGCTACACCTTC. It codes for CASSPSSGYGYTF. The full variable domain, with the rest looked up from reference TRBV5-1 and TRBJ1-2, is KAGVTQTPRYLIKTRGQQVTLSCSPISGHRSVSWYQQTPGQGLQFLFEYFSETQRNKGNFPGRFSGRQFSNSRSEMNVSTLELGDSALYLCASSPSSGYGYTFGSGTRLTVV.

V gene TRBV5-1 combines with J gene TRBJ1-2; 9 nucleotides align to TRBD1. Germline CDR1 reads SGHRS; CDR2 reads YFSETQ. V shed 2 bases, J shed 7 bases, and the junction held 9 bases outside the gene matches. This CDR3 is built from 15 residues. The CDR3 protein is CASSLGTGQRGGYTF. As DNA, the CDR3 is TGCGCCAGCAGCTTAGGGACAGGGCAGCGAGGTGGCTACACCTTC.

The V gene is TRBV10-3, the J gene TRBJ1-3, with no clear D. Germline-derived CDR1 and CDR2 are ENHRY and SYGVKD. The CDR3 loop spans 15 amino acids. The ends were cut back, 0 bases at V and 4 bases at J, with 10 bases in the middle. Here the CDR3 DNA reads TGTGCCATCAGTGAGTCCGGATCTGGAGGAAACACCATATATTTT. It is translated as CAISESGSGGNTIYF.

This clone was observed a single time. Written as DNA, the CDR3 is TGTGCCAGCTCACCTGGGACAGGGGGCACGGGGGAGCAGTACTTC. Protein product: CASSPGTGGTGEQYF. The V call is TRBV18, the J call TRBJ2-7; 12 nucleotides agree with TRBD1. The CDR3 sequence is 15 residues long. CDR1 is KGHSH, CDR2 LQKENI, per germline. J lost 7 bases, V lost 3 bases, and 7 bases had no gene match.